Listed here are 5 T cell receptor beta chains from one sample, sequenced in a study of shared clonotypes between healthy human individuals. Profiling relied on immunoSEQ multiplex PCR, and the TCRdb table lists in-frame clones only, not all of them. The repertoire holds 90,000 to 100,000 clones, with around 47% as singletons. The specimen sequenced was PBMCs. These TCRs come from a woman between 40 and 50 years old in good health. Some clones in this sample may be carry-over from other donors' samples.

The chain recombines TRBV9 with TRBJ2-1, with D tentatively TRBD2 (5 bases). Trimming stripped 4 bases from V and 4 bases from J, with 21 bases between. Germline V CDR1 and CDR2: SGDLS, YYNGEE. The CDR3 length is 17 residues. The CDR3 is CASSLEIIGVSYNEQFF. DNA of the CDR3: TGTGCCAGCAGCTTAGAGATCATCGGGGTATCATACAATGAGCAGTTCTTC.

Only a few counts were recorded for this clone. Mismatch with germline at one junction end may stem from a read error. The chain recombines TRBV6-5 with TRBJ1-2; possibly TRBD1 for D (6 bases). The length of the CDR3 is 13 residues. CDR1 and CDR2 (germline): MNHEY, SVGAGI. CDR3: CAISSDRNYGYTF. For the CDR3, the DNA is TGTGCCATCAGTTCGGACAGAAACTATGGCTACACCTTC.

This chain connects TRBV30 to TRBJ1-1, with 8 nucleotides matching TRBD1. V was clipped by 4 bases and J by 5 bases; unmatched bases: 6. This CDR3 region has 13 residues. Germline CDR1 GTSNPN, CDR2 SVGIG (reference sequence). The CDR3 DNA reads TGTGCCTGGAATAGACAGGGGAGAACTGAAGCTTTCTTT. Encoded protein: CAWNRQGRTEAFF.

This clone was observed at least ten times. This sequence joins TRBV7-8 and TRBJ2-7; D is unclear. V shed 1 base and J shed 2 bases, with 15 bases lying between them. Germline-derived CDR1 and CDR2 are SGHVS and FQNEAQ. This CDR3 region has 16 residues. The CDR3 DNA is TGTGCCAGCAGCTTAGGGACGACAACTGGGGCCTACGAGCAGTACTTC. Its protein is CASSLGTTTGAYEQYF.

Regarding this clone: A far larger clone is off by one base, so a read error is likely. Other DNA sequences of this sample code for an identical CDR3. The V gene is TRBV7-3, the J gene TRBJ2-5; 9 bases are shared with TRBD2. Unmatched junction bases numbered 5, after V lost 5 bases and J lost 4 bases. The CDR3 covers 14 residues. The germline CDR1 and CDR2 sequences are SGHTA and FQGTGA. The CDR3 sequence is CASSPVAGVETQYF. CDR3 sequence (DNA): TGTGCCAGCAGCCCCGTAGCGGGAGTAGAGACCCAGTACTTC.